The 8 T cell receptor beta chains presented below share a single source sample, sequenced in a study of CD8+CD57+ T cells in acquired aplastic anemia. Genomic DNA acted as the template from which TCR beta VDJ combination and CDR3 sequence profiling were carried out. TCRdb itself ran the reads through MiXCR, one entry per CDR3 protein. Among roughly 180,000 distinct CDR3 sequences listed, about 47% were seen once. Material: sorted CD4+, CD8+, or CD8+CD57+ T cells (not recorded which) from PBMCs. The receptors here all came from a human donor in good health.

A note on this clonotype: Compared with germline, one end of the junction differs, possibly owing to a read error. The CDR3 nucleotides read TGTGCCGGCAGTTCCCGGGACAGCAACTATGGCTACACCTTC. Protein: CAGSSRDSNYGYTF. This chain connects TRBV27 to TRBJ1-2, with 7 bases that match TRBD1. This CDR3 has 14 amino acids. Looked up from germline, CDR1 is MNHEY and CDR2 is SMNVEV (reference sequence).

The table lists this clonotype with many counts. V and J are TRBV7-8 and TRBJ2-5; 9 bases match TRBD1. CDR1 and CDR2 from the germline V gene are SGHVS and FQNEAQ. The ends lost 5 bases at V and 2 bases at J; junction bases unmatched: 3. CDR3 length: 14 residues. The CDR3 protein is CASSPGTGQETQYF. The CDR3 nucleotides read TGTGCCAGCAGCCCCGGGACAGGGCAAGAGACCCAGTACTTC.

The chain employs TRBV10-3 and TRBJ2-5, with 7 bases fitting TRBD1. CDR3 length: 13 amino acids. Trimming at V came to 9 bases and at J to 2 bases, leaving 6 bases not matched to a gene. Germline CDR1 and CDR2: ENHRY and SYGVKD. In DNA, the CDR3 is TGTGCCATTGGGACAGAGAAGCAAGAGACCCAGTACTTC. It yields the protein CAIGTEKQETQYF.

This clonotype occurred many times. The J gene is TRBJ2-1, the V gene TRBV15; D possibly corresponds to TRBD1 (6 bases). The length of the CDR3 is 17 residues. The germline gives CDR1 LNHNV, CDR2 YYDKDF (reference sequence). V lost 0 bases and J lost 6, with 18 bases in between. Here the CDR3 DNA reads TGTGCCACCAGCAGAGATCGTACAGGGCTAGGGGGCAATGAGCAGTTCTTC. It encodes CATSRDRTGLGGNEQFF.

The chain recombines TRBV7-8 with TRBJ1-1; D gene ambiguous. Trimming left V 3 bases short and J 4 bases short, with 12 bases between. Germline CDR1 SGHVS, CDR2 FQNEAQ. CDR3 length: 14 amino acids. The CDR3 region is CASSFRRVGTEAFF. CDR3 bases: TGTGCCAGCAGCTTCCGGAGGGTGGGCACTGAAGCTTTCTTT.

Only one count was recorded for this clonotype. The chain recombines TRBV7-8 with TRBJ1-1; D unclear. This CDR3 has 14 amino acids. V was pared by 4 bases and J by 6 bases, with 15 bases between. Per the germline V gene, CDR1 is SGHVS and CDR2 is FQNEAQ. DNA for the CDR3: TGTGCCAGCAGCTGGGTTTTGGGGTGGGCTGAAGCTTTCTTT. Residues: CASSWVLGWAEAFF.

The rearrangement joins TRBV24-1 to TRBJ1-2; TRBD1 is a possible D gene (5 bases). The CDR3 extends over 13 amino acids. Deletions cut 4 bases from V and 0 bases from J, with 5 bases between. Per germline, CDR1 KGHDR and CDR2 SFDVKD. The CDR3: CATSEGPNYGYTF. DNA for the CDR3: TGTGCCACCAGTGAGGGACCTAACTATGGCTACACCTTC.

This clonotype was counted a few times. Since a much larger clone is just one base distant, this may be a read error. The chain is built from TRBV4-3 and TRBJ2-5; 9 positions match TRBD1. V dropped 0 bases and J dropped 6; count of bases not matched to a gene: 8. Germline assignment: CDR1 LGHNA and CDR2 YSLEER. The CDR3 extends over 16 amino acids. CDR3: CASSQDRTGEQKTQYF. CDR3 DNA: TGCGCCAGCAGCCAAGATCGGACAGGGGAGCAAAAGACCCAGTACTTC.